These 32 T cell receptor beta chains came from one sample sequenced in a study of HIV-infected patients and healthy controls. Alpha and beta constant-region primers primed reverse transcription of about 470 ng RNA. Separate chain-specific third strand synthesis with multiplexing indices produced the alpha and beta libraries. Via MiXCR, TCRdb re-called the 5' RACE reads, giving one row per CDR3 protein. The sample lists approximately 15,000 distinct CDR3 sequences, 12% occurring once. Follow-up blood was drawn about 14 weeks, roughly three months, after antiretroviral therapy began. The repertoire came from unfractionated whole blood and reflected all unsorted peripheral T cells. The sequences come from blood, collected during antiretroviral therapy. Receptors were obtained from an adult with HIV infection. The donor label of this sample is uncertain.

The CDR3 nucleotides read TGTGCCAGCAGCCAATTCTCAGGACGGGTCTATAATTCACCCCTCCACTTT. Translation: CASSQFSGRVYNSPLHF. The gene calls are TRBV3-1 and TRBJ1-6; D remains ambiguous. CDR3 length: 17 amino acids. Germline assignment: CDR1 LGHDT and CDR2 YNNKEL (reference sequence). The ends were cut back, 2 bases at V and 3 bases at J, with 14 bases in the middle. The full variable domain, its missing parts supplied by reference TRBV3-1 and TRBJ1-6, is DTAVSQTPKYLVTQMGNDKSIKCEQNLGHDTMYWYKQDSKKFLKIMFSYNNKELIINETVPNRFSPKSPDKAHLNLHINSLELGDSAVYFCASSQFSGRVYNSPLHFGNGTRLTVT.

In this sample, this clonotype turned up many times. The genes are TRBV6-2 or TRBV6-3 and TRBJ1-4; perhaps TRBD1 as D (6 bases). The CDR3 loop spans 15 amino acids. V gave up 2 bases and J gave up 7 bases, with 14 bases separating them. The germline V gene has CDR1 MNHEY and CDR2 SVGEGT. The CDR3 DNA reads as TGTGCCAGCAGTTACGAAGGGGGAGGAGGTGAAAAACTGTTTTTT. As protein: CASSYEGGGGEKLFF.

The chain has TRBV5-4 and TRBJ2-7; D remains unclear. This CDR3 is 13 amino acids long. V was cut by 0 bases and J by 6 bases, with 10 bases left in between. Germline loops: CDR1 SGHNT, CDR2 YYREEE (reference sequence). The chain's CDR3 is CASSLEWVGEQYF. CDR3 sequence (DNA): TGTGCCAGCAGCTTGGAATGGGTAGGCGAGCAGTACTTC.

The rearrangement joins TRBV5-6 to TRBJ2-1; unclear D gene. The V and J ends lost 6 bases and 7 bases respectively, with 17 bases between them. The germline CDR1 and CDR2 sequences are SGHDT and YYEEEE. There are 14 residues in the CDR3. The DNA of the CDR3 is TGTGCCAGCACTTCCGGCGTGACCTGGAATGAGCAGTTCTTC. This translates into CASTSGVTWNEQFF.

V gene TRBV6-1 combines with J gene TRBJ2-7; 7 bases map to TRBD1. The CDR3 has 15 residues. Germline-derived CDR1 and CDR2 are MNHNS and SASEGT. Trimming at V came to 5 bases and at J to 1 base, leaving 8 bases not matched to a gene. Written as DNA, the CDR3 is TGTGCCAGCAGTCCCTCGGGACAGTATTCCTACGAGCAGTACTTC. This translates into CASSPSGQYSYEQYF.

There are many counts of this clonotype. The chain recombines TRBV24-1 with TRBJ1-1; TRBD1 might be the D (5 bases). V lost 5 bases and J lost 4, with 10 bases in between. From germline, CDR1 is KGHDR and CDR2 SFDVKD. CDR3 length equals 13 residues. CDR3 in DNA: TGTGCCACCAGTGTGGGGGAAGGCACTGAAGCTTTCTTT. Protein sequence: CATSVGEGTEAFF.

This clonotype was counted ten times or more. The rearrangement links TRBV20-1 to TRBJ2-5, with D tentatively TRBD1 (6 bases). CDR1 and CDR2 (germline): DFQATT, SNEGSKA (reference sequence). This CDR3 contains 14 residues. The ends were cut back, 0 bases at V and 4 bases at J, with 12 bases in the middle. CDR3 nucleotide sequence: TGCAGTGCTAGAGATAGTTGGACAGCAGAGACCCAGTACTTC. Translating gives CSARDSWTAETQYF.

This clonotype was observed at least ten times. CDR3 residues: CSVGNRGPETQYF. The CDR3 nucleotides read TGCAGCGTTGGAAACAGGGGGCCAGAGACCCAGTACTTC. The chain recombines TRBV29-1 with TRBJ2-5; 9 bases align to TRBD1. Per the germline V gene, CDR1 is SQVTM and CDR2 is ANQGSEA. The ends lost 4 bases at V and 4 bases at J; junction bases unmatched: 4. This CDR3 spans 13 amino acids.

This clonotype turned up a few times. This rearrangement joins TRBV20-1 to TRBJ1-5; D remains ambiguous. The CDR3 has 15 amino acids. V dropped 3 bases and J dropped 0 bases, with 12 bases sitting between them. CDR1 and CDR2 (germline): DFQATT, SNEGSKA (reference sequence). CDR3 DNA: TGCAGTGCTAGCGCAACCCATAGTAGCAATCAGCCCCAGCATTTT. Translation gives CSASATHSSNQPQHF.

This clonotype rates as large (0.1 to 1%). The chain has TRBV10-2 and TRBJ2-5; the D gene is possibly TRBD1 (6 bases). The V gene's germline CDR1 is WSHSY and CDR2 SAAADI. This CDR3 is 15 amino acids long. V was cut by 4 bases and J by 4 bases, with 16 bases left in between. The DNA of the CDR3 is TGCGCCAGCAGTGGCGTTGGGACAAACCCAGAGACCCAGTACTTC. This encodes CASSGVGTNPETQYF.

In its sample, this clonotype was seen many times. The rearrangement links TRBV11-2 to TRBJ2-5; the D is unclear. The CDR3 is made up of 15 amino acids. Germline V gives CDR1 SGHAT, CDR2 FQNNGV. The V end was cut by 1 base, the J end by 5 bases, with 14 bases between. CDR3 region: CASSLVYGLRETQYF. In DNA form, the CDR3 reads TGTGCCAGCAGCTTAGTTTATGGCTTGCGGGAGACCCAGTACTTC.

This clonotype showed up just a few times. The chain is built from TRBV11-3 and TRBJ2-6, with TRBD1 matching 9 bases. With 5 bases clipped from V and 4 bases from J, the junction kept 6 bases outside the gene matches. CDR1 is SGHNT, CDR2 YENEEA, per germline. The CDR3 runs 16 residues. As DNA, the CDR3 is TGTGCCAGCAGCCCGGGACAGGGAACCGGGGCCAACGTCCTGACTTTC. Protein product: CASSPGQGTGANVLTF.

Ten or more counts support this clonotype. V and J are TRBV18 and TRBJ2-3; D is undetermined. Germline V gene sequence: CDR1 KGHSH, CDR2 LQKENI. CDR3 size: 13 residues. The V and J ends lost 3 bases and 0 bases respectively, with 4 bases between them. The CDR3 spells CASSPFSTDTQYF. The CDR3 bases are TGTGCCAGCTCACCGTTCAGCACAGATACGCAGTATTTT.

This clonotype appeared many times. The V gene is TRBV7-7, the J gene TRBJ2-7, with D uncertain. The V end lost 5 bases, the J end lost 2 bases, and 10 bases lay between the germline ends. The CDR3 runs 13 residues. Germline V gene lookup returns CDR1 SSHAT and CDR2 FNYEAQ (reference sequence). CDR3 region: CASSRSGTYEQYF. CDR3 nucleotides: TGTGCCAGCAGCCGTTCGGGTACCTACGAGCAGTACTTC. The full variable domain, rest sourced from reference TRBV7-7 and TRBJ2-7, is GAGVSQSPRYKVTKRGQDVTLRCDPISSHATLYWYQQALGQGPEFLTYFNYEAQPDKSGLPSDRFSAERPEGSISTLTIQRTEQRDSAMYRCASSRSGTYEQYFGPGTRLTVT.

The chain has TRBV24-1 and TRBJ2-1, with TRBD2 matching over 12 bases. V lost 7 bases to trimming and J lost 3 bases; unmatched junction nucleotides: 6. The CDR3 loop spans 16 amino acids. Germline V CDR1 and CDR2: KGHDR, SFDVKD. Here the CDR3 reads CATSQTGLAGYNEQFF. CDR3 coding DNA: TGTGCCACCAGCCAAACGGGACTAGCGGGCTACAATGAGCAGTTCTTC.

This clonotype was observed at least ten times. The rearrangement joins TRBV7-2 to TRBJ2-3, with D possibly called TRBD1 or TRBD2 (5 bases each). Trimming left V 4 bases short and J 0 bases short, with 11 bases between. This CDR3 region has 15 residues. Germline CDR1 reads SGHTA; CDR2 reads FQGNSA. The CDR3 DNA reads as TGTGCCAGCAGCTGGGGGACCCGAAGCACAGATACGCAGTATTTT. Its translation: CASSWGTRSTDTQYF. The entire variable domain, with the rest obtained from reference TRBV7-2 and TRBJ2-3, is as follows: GAGVSQSPSNKVTEKGKDVELRCDPISGHTALYWYRQSLGQGLEFLIYFQGNSAPDKSGLPSDRFSAERTGGSVSTLTIQRTQQEDSAVYLCASSWGTRSTDTQYFGPGTRLTVL.

This clonotype has ten or more counts. The chain uses TRBV27 and TRBJ2-2, with 7 bases aligning to TRBD1. The CDR3 has 16 residues. Germline V gene lookup returns CDR1 MNHEY and CDR2 SMNVEV (reference sequence). The V segment lost 5 bases and the J segment 8 bases; nucleotides outside the gene matches: 14. CDR3 sequence: CASSTTGPPVAGELFF. The CDR3 nucleotides are TGTGCCAGCAGTACGACAGGGCCCCCGGTTGCGGGGGAGCTGTTTTTT.

The CDR3 DNA reads TGTGCCAGCAGCTTGGCCAAACTAGCAGCGAGCTCCTACAATGAGCAGTTCTTC. It yields the protein CASSLAKLAASSYNEQFF. The V call is TRBV5-7, the J call TRBJ2-1; tentatively, D is TRBD2 (6 bases). TRBV5-7 is classed as an ORF, of uncertain function. The CDR3 runs 18 residues. V lost 0 bases to trimming and J lost 0 bases, with 16 bases between them.

This clonotype was detected ten times or more. The chain employs TRBV20-1 and TRBJ1-5; D ambiguous. This CDR3 spans 12 amino acids. V was clipped by 0 bases and J by 10 bases, with 10 bases between them. The germline gives CDR1 DFQATT, CDR2 SNEGSKA (reference sequence). The CDR3 protein is CSARDLGRPQHF. The CDR3, as DNA: TGCAGTGCTAGAGACTTGGGTCGACCCCAGCATTTT.

The sample holds many counts of this clonotype. The chain joins TRBV28 to TRBJ2-7; D unresolved. Germline V gene sequence: CDR1 MDHEN, CDR2 SYDVKM. The length of the CDR3 is 16 residues. V was cut by 6 bases and J by 0 bases, with 18 bases left in between. CDR3 region: CASSTRRAPSSYEQYF. For the CDR3, the DNA is TGTGCCAGCAGCACCCGCCGAGCTCCCAGCTCCTACGAGCAGTACTTC.

In this sample, this clonotype turned up a few times. This sequence joins TRBV7-9 and TRBJ2-6, with 9 nucleotides matching TRBD1. The germline gives CDR1 SEHNR, CDR2 FQNEAQ (reference sequence). Trimming at V came to 7 bases and at J to 1 base, leaving 8 bases not matched to a gene. This CDR3 comprises 17 residues. CDR3 sequence: CASTGQGAGSGANVLTF. The DNA for the CDR3 is TGTGCCAGCACGGGACAGGGTGCAGGGTCTGGGGCCAACGTCCTGACTTTC.

The table lists this clonotype with many counts. This sequence joins TRBV7-2 and TRBJ1-4; the match to TRBD1 covers 9 bases. V trimming: 3 bases; J trimming: 6 bases; junction bases outside the gene matches: 5. The CDR3 is 15 residues long. CDR1 and CDR2 (germline): SGHTA, FQGNSA. CDR3 nucleotide sequence: TGTGCCAGCAGCTTGAACAGGGGGCTGTATGAAAAACTGTTTTTT. It specifies CASSLNRGLYEKLFF.

In its sample, this clonotype was seen many times. The genes are TRBV20-1 and TRBJ2-4, with 12 bases identical to TRBD2. The V and J ends lost 3 bases and 1 base, in that order; junction bases with no gene match: 4. This CDR3 comprises 16 residues. Germline V gives CDR1 DFQATT, CDR2 SNEGSKA (reference sequence). The CDR3 sequence is CSASSGLAGAKNIQYF. The CDR3 DNA reads TGCAGTGCTAGCTCGGGACTAGCGGGCGCCAAAAACATTCAGTACTTC.

This clonotype was seen a few times. This chain uses TRBV19 with TRBJ2-1; D is perhaps TRBD1 (5 bases). The V gene's germline CDR1 is LNHDA and CDR2 SQIVND (reference sequence). The CDR3 contains 15 residues. V lost 5 bases and J lost 1, with 12 bases in between. The CDR3 sequence is CASSPRAESYNEQFF. The CDR3 DNA sequence: TGTGCCAGTAGTCCCAGGGCAGAATCCTACAATGAGCAGTTCTTC.

This clonotype was detected ten times or more. The rearrangement links TRBV29-1 to TRBJ2-3; TRBD2 agrees at 8 bases. Germline V CDR1 and CDR2: SQVTM, ANQGSEA. V dropped 5 bases and J dropped 5; count of bases not matched to a gene: 12. There are 15 residues in the CDR3. The CDR3 coding sequence is TGCAGCGTTACCCCTCCGGCGGGGGGCGTAGATACGCAGTATTTT. It specifies CSVTPPAGGVDTQYF.

This clonotype has a count of ten or more. The genes are TRBV3-1 and TRBJ1-5; 7 nucleotides agree with TRBD1. This CDR3 has 15 amino acids. Unmatched junction bases numbered 6, after V lost 1 base and J lost 6 bases. Germline CDR1 LGHDT, CDR2 YNNKEL (reference sequence). In DNA, the CDR3 is TGTGCCAGCAGCCAAGGACGGCAGGGGGGTCAGCCCCAGCATTTT. This gives the protein CASSQGRQGGQPQHF. Filled out from reference TRBV3-1 and TRBJ1-5, the complete variable domain reads DTAVSQTPKYLVTQMGNDKSIKCEQNLGHDTMYWYKQDSKKFLKIMFSYNNKELIINETVPNRFSPKSPDKAHLNLHINSLELGDSAVYFCASSQGRQGGQPQHFGDGTRLSIL.

The rearrangement joins TRBV28 to TRBJ1-5; D remains ambiguous. The CDR3 is made up of 14 amino acids. Germline V gene sequence: CDR1 MDHEN, CDR2 SYDVKM. Trimming took 5 bases from V and 3 from J, leaving 11 bases between them. The CDR3 loop is CASSLNTYNQPQHF. The DNA of the CDR3 is TGTGCCAGCAGTCTCAACACCTACAATCAGCCCCAGCATTTT.

This clonotype was recorded many times. This chain links TRBV18 with TRBJ2-7, with a tentative D call TRBD1 (6 bases). V was pared by 5 bases and J by 2 bases, with 19 bases between. CDR3 length: 16 amino acids. Germline loops: CDR1 KGHSH, CDR2 LQKENI. The CDR3: CASSVYQQGGTYEQYF. DNA for the CDR3: TGTGCCAGCTCAGTATACCAACAGGGCGGAACCTACGAGCAGTACTTC.

This clonotype was observed a handful of times. The chain links TRBV5-4 to TRBJ1-5, with 12 bases that match TRBD1. The CDR3 consists of 16 residues. Germline CDR1 SGHNT, CDR2 YYREEE (reference sequence). J was trimmed by 6 bases and V by 3 bases; bases with no gene match: 7. DNA of the CDR3: TGTGCCAGCAGCTCCGGGACAGGGGGCGCGGCTCAGCCCCAGCATTTT. Amino acid sequence: CASSSGTGGAAQPQHF.

This clonotype was found many times. The chain has TRBV19 and TRBJ2-2, with D perhaps TRBD1 (6 bases). CDR3 length: 15 amino acids. The V end lost 3 bases, the J end lost 2 bases, and 10 bases lay between the germline ends. From germline, CDR1 is LNHDA and CDR2 SQIVND (reference sequence). In nucleotides, the CDR3 is TGTGCCAGTAGTATGGGACACCCAAACACCGGGGAGCTGTTTTTT. This gives the protein CASSMGHPNTGELFF.

Many counts were recorded for this clonotype. The V gene is TRBV2, the J gene TRBJ2-2; D might be TRBD2 (6 bases). Between the trimmed V and J ends, which lost 0 bases and 6 bases, there was a span of 14 bases. There are 16 residues in the CDR3. Germline CDR1 is SNHLY and CDR2 is FYNNEI. The chain's CDR3 is CASSEARRRVPGELFF. The CDR3 coding sequence is TGTGCCAGCAGTGAAGCGAGAAGGAGGGTCCCCGGGGAGCTGTTTTTT.

This clonotype appeared many times. The chain employs TRBV12-2 and TRBJ2-5; the D call in the table, TRBD2, was not verified against the DNA. TRBV12-2 is designated a pseudogene. CDR3 length: 17 residues. The CDR3 DNA reads TGTGCAAGTCGCTCCCCCCCCCGACTAGCGACCCAAGAGACCCAGTACTTC. Amino acid sequence: CASRSPPRLATQETQYF.